Listed below are T cell receptor beta chains from one sample, sequenced in a study of T cell changes during pregnancy in multiple sclerosis. Measured with immunoSEQ multiplex PCR; TCRdb has only the in-frame clones, and not every one. The top ten clones hold approximately 1.3% of a sample with 18,000 or so clones, more than 70% of them seen once. The sequenced sample was CD4+ T cells from peripheral blood mononuclear cells, obtained in the first trimester of pregnancy. The receptors were gathered from a female donor in good health, enrolled as a control in a pregnancy study. Both conserved end residues are part of each CDR3.

j_gene	v_gene	CDR3aa
TRBJ1-2	TRBV28	CASSLLTGVFHGYTF
TRBJ2-7	TRBV7-6	CASTPGHSSYEQYF
TRBJ1-1	TRBV6-5	CASSYSTGSTEAFF
TRBJ2-1	TRBV5-1	CASSLGGGYNEQFF
TRBJ2-7	TRBV5-1	CASSLSVTSGQYF
TRBJ2-5	TRBV10-1	CASSDGGMETQYF
TRBJ2-7	TRBV12-5	CASASGGVSSYEQYF
TRBJ2-2	TRBV4-2	CASQGQGVTGELFF
TRBJ2-4	TRBV5-1	CASSLNAGPKNIQYF
TRBJ1-5	TRBV7-2	CASGTYNQPQHF
TRBJ1-1	TRBV6-5	CASSHRGTEAFF
TRBJ2-7	TRBV11-3	CASAGGGLSYEQYF
TRBJ1-1	TRBV5-1	CASSSTDSMNTEAFF
TRBJ2-3	TRBV30	CAWSQLAASTDTQYF
TRBJ1-2	TRBV10-3	CAISEVGQGAGYTF
TRBJ2-3	TRBV6-5	CAIAPDRGRADTQYF
TRBJ1-2	TRBV7-9	CASTSQGGRYGYTF
TRBJ2-6	TRBV9	CASSAPGPELSGANVLTF
TRBJ2-1	TRBV5-5	CASRELDGHNEQFF
TRBJ1-1	TRBV7-9	CASSPEGRVAFF
TRBJ1-5	TRBV5-4	CASSLAPQNQPQHF
TRBJ2-1	TRBV6-4	CASAEGSGGGNEQFF
TRBJ2-7	TRBV30	CAWSVLSSLEQYF
TRBJ2-4	TRBV5-4	CASSLTGGLNKNIQYF
TRBJ2-2	TRBV19	CASRLAGMAGTGELFF
TRBJ2-7	TRBV5-4	CASSFRGSYEQYF
TRBJ1-3	TRBV28	CASTGGGNTIYF
TRBJ2-2	TRBV27	CASSFFPLTGELFF
TRBJ2-5	TRBV11-2	CASSQALAGGETQYF
TRBJ2-7	TRBV19	CASSLGGRGVYEQYF
TRBJ2-7	TRBV5-1	CASSVVVGPTSAEQYF
TRBJ1-5	TRBV6-6	CASSEVSDQPQHF
TRBJ1-1	TRBV19	CASSRNRAGHPEAFF
TRBJ2-2	TRBV5-1	CASTPYQGGNTGELFF
TRBJ1-2	TRBV5-6	CASSSWQGQGYGYTF
TRBJ2-1	TRBV2	CASSERAGAYYNEQFF
TRBJ1-3	TRBV28	CASSFDAGGNTIYF
TRBJ2-3	TRBV5-1	CASSLALAMDTQYF
TRBJ2-5	TRBV10-3	CAISEGTSGGMKTQYF
TRBJ2-1	TRBV29-1	CSVSSGGANEQFF
TRBJ2-5	TRBV7-6	CASSLGTGMETQYF
TRBJ1-5	TRBV6-4	CASSEWADSNQPQHF
TRBJ2-1	TRBV6-1	CASSEELREVSYNEQFF
TRBJ2-7	TRBV6-1	CASRDTNSLYEQYF
TRBJ1-2	TRBV7-2	CASSFPGGKNGYTF
TRBJ1-2	TRBV4-1	CASSQDQGAVYGYTF
TRBJ1-1	TRBV30	CAWSLDRRRTEAFF
TRBJ1-5	TRBV11-3	CASSFATGQPQHF
TRBJ1-1	TRBV18	CASSPRQGEGNTEAFF
TRBJ2-7	TRBV7-2	CASSIRDRGPLEQYF
TRBJ2-7	TRBV7-9	CASSYGTSYEQYF
TRBJ1-4	TRBV14	CASSQGTENEKLFF
TRBJ2-5	TRBV7-7	CASSPQGGLAGETQYF
TRBJ2-5	TRBV11-2	CASQRGGEETQYF